This T cell receptor (beta chain) is drawn from a study of blood T cell repertoires in COVID-19. About the study: Some COVID-19 samples were acute and others convalescent; all came from the United States, Italy and Spain. PBMCs, B-cell-depleted T cells, or T cells provided the cDNA or gDNA that made up the material.

Generated by immunoSEQ multiplex PCR, the TCRdb table keeps only in-frame clones and is missing some. This sample has about 270,000 clones, with over 80% found just once. This clone was observed once. This CDR3 is built from 13 residues. Germline V gives CDR1 ENHRY, CDR2 SYGVKD. J was trimmed by 4 bases and V by 4 bases; bases with no gene match: 3. The chain combines TRBV10-3 with TRBJ1-1, with 7 bases identical to TRBD1. Source material: peripheral blood. This receptor was taken from a woman in her 50s with active or convalescent COVID-19. CDR3 nucleotides: TGTGCCATCAGTGGAGCAGGGGGCACTGAAGCTTTCTTT. Its protein product is CAISGAGGTEAFF.